The source of this TCR beta chain is a study of blood T cell repertoires in COVID-19. About the study: Sites across the United States, Italy and Spain contributed samples from acute and convalescent COVID-19. The analysed material was cDNA or gDNA that came from T cells, B-cell-depleted T cells, or PBMCs.

Germline V gene data show CDR1 as SGHVS and CDR2 as FNYEAQ. Germline trimming cut 1 base from V and 5 bases from J; bases unmatched to any gene: 5. CDR3 size: 18 residues. Original data processing: From reference gene primer amplification, estimates of nucleated cell counts were derived. Using immunoSEQ multiplex PCR, the repertoire was profiled, and TCRdb retains in-frame clones only, with some absent. Clone size and V and J calls were adopted from that table, with D and trimming inferred from the DNA. The repertoire holds tens of thousands of clones, with under 85% as singletons. This chain uses TRBV7-6 with TRBJ2-2; TRBD2 matches 15 bases. The sequenced material came from peripheral blood. This clonotype originated in a man between 60 and 75 years old with acute or convalescent COVID-19. The CDR3 DNA reads TGTGCCAGCAGCTTAGGGACTAGCGGGGGGGCCCGTACCGGGGAGCTGTTTTTT. Its translation: CASSLGTSGGARTGELFF.